This T cell receptor beta chain comes out of a study of T-cell memory formation after mild COVID-19. Turning to the study itself: Most TCR clusters belonged to a single donor.

In the case of this clonotype: As yet, its antigen is unknown.

TCRdb reanalysed the 5' RACE reads using MiXCR and keeps one entry per CDR3 protein. The data show around 450,000 distinct CDR3 sequences, 24% seen once. Per the germline V gene, CDR1 is LGHDT and CDR2 is YNNKEL (reference sequence). V was clipped by 2 bases and J by 4 bases; unmatched bases: 6. This CDR3 is 15 amino acids long. Findings of the study overall: Chiefly within CM and EM were the contracting CD4+ clones; CD8+ ones were within EMRA.

This receptor was identified in an adult woman who had mild COVID-19 (a few samples of this study predate the infection). Cell type and time point are not known. V usage is TRBV3-1 and J usage is TRBJ2-7; 9 positions agree with TRBD1. The specimen was PBMCs or a T cell subset sorted from them (not recorded which). Written as DNA, the CDR3 is TGTGCCAGCAGCCAAATGGGACAGGGTGCATACGAGCAGTACTTC. Its translation is CASSQMGQGAYEQYF.